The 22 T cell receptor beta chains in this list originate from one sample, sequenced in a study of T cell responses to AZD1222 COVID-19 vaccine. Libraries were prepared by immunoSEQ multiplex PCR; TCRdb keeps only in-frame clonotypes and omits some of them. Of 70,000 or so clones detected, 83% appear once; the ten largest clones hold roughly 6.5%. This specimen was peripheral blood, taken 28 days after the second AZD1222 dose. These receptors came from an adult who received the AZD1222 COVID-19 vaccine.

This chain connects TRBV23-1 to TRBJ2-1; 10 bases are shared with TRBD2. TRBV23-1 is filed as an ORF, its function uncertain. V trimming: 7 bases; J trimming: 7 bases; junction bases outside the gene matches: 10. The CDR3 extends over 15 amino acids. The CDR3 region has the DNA TGCGCCAGCAAACTCACCCTAGCGGGGGAGAATGAGCAGTTCTTC. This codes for CASKLTLAGENEQFF.

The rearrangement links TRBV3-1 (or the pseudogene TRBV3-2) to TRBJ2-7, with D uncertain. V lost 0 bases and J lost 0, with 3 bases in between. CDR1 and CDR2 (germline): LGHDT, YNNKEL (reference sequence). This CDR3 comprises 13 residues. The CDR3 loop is CASSQDSSYEQYF. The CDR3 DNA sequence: TGTGCCAGCAGCCAAGACAGCTCCTACGAGCAGTACTTC.

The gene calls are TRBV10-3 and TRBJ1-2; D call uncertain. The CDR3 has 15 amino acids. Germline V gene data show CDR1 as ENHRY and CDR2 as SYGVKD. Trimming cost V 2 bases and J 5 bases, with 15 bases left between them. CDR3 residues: CAISESRESNYGYTF. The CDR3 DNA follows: TGTGCCATCAGTGAGAGCCGGGAGTCAAATTATGGCTACACCTTC.

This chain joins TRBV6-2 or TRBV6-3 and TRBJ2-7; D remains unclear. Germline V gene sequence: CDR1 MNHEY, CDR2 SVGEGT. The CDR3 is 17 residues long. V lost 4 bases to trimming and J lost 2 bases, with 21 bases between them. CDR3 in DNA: TGTGCCAGCAGTTCAGCTGGCCACTCTGGTGGTGCCTACGAGCAGTACTTC. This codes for CASSSAGHSGGAYEQYF.

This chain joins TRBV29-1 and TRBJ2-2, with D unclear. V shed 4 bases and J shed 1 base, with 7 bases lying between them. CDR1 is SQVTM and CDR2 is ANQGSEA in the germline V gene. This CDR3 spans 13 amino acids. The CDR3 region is CSVVRQNTGELFF. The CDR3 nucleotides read TGCAGCGTTGTCCGGCAGAACACCGGGGAGCTGTTTTTT.

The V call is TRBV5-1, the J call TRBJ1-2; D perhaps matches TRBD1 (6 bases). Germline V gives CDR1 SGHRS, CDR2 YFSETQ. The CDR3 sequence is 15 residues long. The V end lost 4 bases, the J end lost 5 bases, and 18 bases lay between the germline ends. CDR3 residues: CASSQRGGEVYGYTF. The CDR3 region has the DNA TGCGCCAGCAGCCAACGGGGGGGCGAGGTGTATGGCTACACCTTC.

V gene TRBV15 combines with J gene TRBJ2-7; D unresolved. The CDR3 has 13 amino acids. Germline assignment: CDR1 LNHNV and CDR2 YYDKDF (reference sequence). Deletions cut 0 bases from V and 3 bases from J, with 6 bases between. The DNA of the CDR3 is TGTGCCACCAGCAGAGATATTGGCTACGAGCAGTACTTC. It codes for CATSRDIGYEQYF.

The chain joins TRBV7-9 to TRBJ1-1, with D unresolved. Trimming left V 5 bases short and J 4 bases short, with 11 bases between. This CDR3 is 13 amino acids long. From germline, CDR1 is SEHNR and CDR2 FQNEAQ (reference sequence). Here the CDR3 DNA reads TGTGCCAGCAGCGGCACGGTCGCCACTGAAGCTTTCTTT. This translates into CASSGTVATEAFF.

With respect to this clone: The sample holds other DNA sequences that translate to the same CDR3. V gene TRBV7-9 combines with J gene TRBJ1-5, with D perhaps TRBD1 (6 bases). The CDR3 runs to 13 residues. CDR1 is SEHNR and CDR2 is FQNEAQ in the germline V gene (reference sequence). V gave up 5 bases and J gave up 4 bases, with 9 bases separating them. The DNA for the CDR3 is TGTGCCAGCAGCCCCGACAGGAATCAGCCCCAGCATTTT. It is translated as CASSPDRNQPQHF. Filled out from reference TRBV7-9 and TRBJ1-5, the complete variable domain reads DTGVSQNPRHKITKRGQNVTFRCDPISEHNRLYWYRQTLGQGPEFLTYFQNEAQLEKSRLLSDRFSAERPKGSFSTLEIQRTEQGDSAMYLCASSPDRNQPQHFGDGTRLSIL.

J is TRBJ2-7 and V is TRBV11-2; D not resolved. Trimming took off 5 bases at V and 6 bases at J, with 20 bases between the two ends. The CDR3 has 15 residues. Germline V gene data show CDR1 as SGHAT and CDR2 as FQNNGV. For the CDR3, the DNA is TGTGCCAGCAGCCCCCTCGTCCACACCTCCGCCGAGCAGTACTTC. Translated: CASSPLVHTSAEQYF.

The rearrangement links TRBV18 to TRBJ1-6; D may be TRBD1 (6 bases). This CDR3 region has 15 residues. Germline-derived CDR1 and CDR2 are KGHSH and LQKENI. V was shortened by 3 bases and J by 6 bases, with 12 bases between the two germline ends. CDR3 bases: TGTGCCAGCTCACCGGCCGGGGGCGGTAATTCACCCCTCCACTTT. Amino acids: CASSPAGGGNSPLHF. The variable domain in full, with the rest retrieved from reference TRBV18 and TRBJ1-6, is NAGVMQNPRHLVRRRGQEARLRCSPMKGHSHVYWYRQLPEEGLKFMVYLQKENIIDESGMPKERFSAEFPKEGPSILRIQQVVRGDSAAYFCASSPAGGGNSPLHFGNGTRLTVT.

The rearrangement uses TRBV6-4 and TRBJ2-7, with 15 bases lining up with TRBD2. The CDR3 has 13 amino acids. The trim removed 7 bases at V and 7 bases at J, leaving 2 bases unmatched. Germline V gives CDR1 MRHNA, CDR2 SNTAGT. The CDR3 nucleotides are TGTGCCAGCACCGGGACTAGCGGGGGGGAGCAGTACTTC. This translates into CASTGTSGGEQYF.

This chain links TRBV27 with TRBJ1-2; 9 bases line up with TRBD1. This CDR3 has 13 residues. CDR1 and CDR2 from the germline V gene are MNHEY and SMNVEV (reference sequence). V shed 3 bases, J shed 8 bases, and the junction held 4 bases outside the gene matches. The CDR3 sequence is CASSLLQGAGYTF. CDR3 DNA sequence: TGTGCCAGCAGTTTGTTACAGGGGGCAGGCTACACCTTC.

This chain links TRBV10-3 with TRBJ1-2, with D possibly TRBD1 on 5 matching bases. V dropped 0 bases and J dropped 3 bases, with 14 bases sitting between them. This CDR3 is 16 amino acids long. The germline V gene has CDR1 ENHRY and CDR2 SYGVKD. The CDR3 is CAISESEGLVYYGYTF. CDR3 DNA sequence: TGTGCCATCAGTGAGTCGGAGGGACTGGTGTACTATGGCTACACCTTC.

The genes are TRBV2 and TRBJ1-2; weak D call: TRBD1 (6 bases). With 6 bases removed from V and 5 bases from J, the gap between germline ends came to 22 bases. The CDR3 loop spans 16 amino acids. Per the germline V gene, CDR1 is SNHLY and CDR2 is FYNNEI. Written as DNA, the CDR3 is TGTGCCAGCAGACCCACCCACAGGGAACTAGAGTATGGCTACACCTTC. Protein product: CASRPTHRELEYGYTF.

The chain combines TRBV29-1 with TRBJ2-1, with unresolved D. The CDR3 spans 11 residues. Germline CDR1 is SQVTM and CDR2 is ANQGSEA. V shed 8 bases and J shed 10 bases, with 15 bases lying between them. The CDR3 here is CSSSRSEEQFF. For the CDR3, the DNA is TGCAGCTCCTCTAGGAGTGAGGAGCAGTTCTTC.

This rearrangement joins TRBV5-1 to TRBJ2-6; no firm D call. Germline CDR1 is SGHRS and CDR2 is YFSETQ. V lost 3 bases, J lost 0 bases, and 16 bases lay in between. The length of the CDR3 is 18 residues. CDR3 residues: CASSSRVGLSSGANVLTF. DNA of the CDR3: TGCGCCAGCAGCTCCAGAGTTGGCCTAAGCTCTGGGGCCAACGTCCTGACTTTC.

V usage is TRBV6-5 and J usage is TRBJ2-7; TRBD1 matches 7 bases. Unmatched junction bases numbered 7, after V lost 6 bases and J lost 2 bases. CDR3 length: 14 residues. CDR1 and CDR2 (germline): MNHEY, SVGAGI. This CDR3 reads CASRSRDRTYEQYF. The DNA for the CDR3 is TGTGCCAGCAGAAGCCGGGACAGAACCTACGAGCAGTACTTC.

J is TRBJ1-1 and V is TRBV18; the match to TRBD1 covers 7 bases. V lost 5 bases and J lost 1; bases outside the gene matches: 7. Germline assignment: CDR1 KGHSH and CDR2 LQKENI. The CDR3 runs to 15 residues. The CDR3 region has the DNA TGTGCCAGCTCATCACGCCGGGACAGGAACACTGAAGCTTTCTTT. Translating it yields CASSSRRDRNTEAFF.

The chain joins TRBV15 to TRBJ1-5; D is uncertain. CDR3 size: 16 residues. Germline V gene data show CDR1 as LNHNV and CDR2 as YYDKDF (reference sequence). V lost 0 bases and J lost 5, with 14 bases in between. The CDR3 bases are TGTGCCACCAGCAGAGATCCCCCCCCTCAATATCAGCCCCAGCATTTT. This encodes CATSRDPPPQYQPQHF.

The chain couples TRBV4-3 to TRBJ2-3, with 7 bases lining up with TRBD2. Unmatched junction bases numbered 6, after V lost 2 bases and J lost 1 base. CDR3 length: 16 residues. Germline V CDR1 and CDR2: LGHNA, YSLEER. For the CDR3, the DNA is TGCGCCAGCAGCCAACTTGCGGGGGTGGGCACAGATACGCAGTATTTT. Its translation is CASSQLAGVGTDTQYF.

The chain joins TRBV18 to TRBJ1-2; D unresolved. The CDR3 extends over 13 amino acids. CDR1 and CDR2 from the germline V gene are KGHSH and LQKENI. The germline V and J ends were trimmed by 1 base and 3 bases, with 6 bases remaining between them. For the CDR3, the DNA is TGTGCCAGCTCACCACAAACAGACTATGGCTACACCTTC. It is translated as CASSPQTDYGYTF.